This T cell receptor (beta chain) was sequenced during a study of T-cell memory formation after mild COVID-19. In TCRdb, the 5' RACE reads were re-called with MiXCR into one record per CDR3 protein. Here the sample spans 280,000 or so distinct CDR3 sequences, around 8% being singletons. Notes on the study in general: A second wave expanding day 15 to 37 was CD4+-biased; contracting clones were balanced.

Of note for this clonotype: What it binds is unknown.

Germline V gene sequence: CDR1 SGHTA, CDR2 FQGNSA. The length of the CDR3 is 15 residues. Trimming shortened V by 1 base and J by 0 bases, and 9 bases separated the two germline ends. What was sequenced was PBMCs or a T cell subset sorted from them (not recorded which). V usage is TRBV7-2 and J usage is TRBJ2-5; D uncertain. This TCR was recovered from a man aged 18 to 30 who had mild COVID-19 (a few samples of this study predate the infection). Cell type and time point are not known. This CDR3 reads CASSLGSSYQETQYF. Written as DNA, the CDR3 is TGTGCCAGCAGCTTAGGCTCTTCTTACCAAGAGACCCAGTACTTC.